This passage covers 10 T cell receptor beta chains from one sample sequenced in a study of shared clonotypes between healthy human individuals. CD45RO-negative CD8 cells positively selected for CCR7 made up the naive population, which excluded terminally differentiated effector memory CD45RA+ cells. Profiled with immunoSEQ multiplex PCR; TCRdb holds only in-frame clones, not every one. The table records about 2.1 million clones, 80% to 95% of them present only once. The sequenced material came from naive CD8+ T cells from PBMCs. The receptors were sampled from a man aged 18-30 years in good health. Some clones in this sample may be carry-over from other donors' samples.

The V call is TRBV27, the J call TRBJ1-5; D possibly corresponds to TRBD1 (6 bases). This CDR3 is 16 amino acids long. V was pared by 6 bases and J by 7 bases, with 22 bases between. Germline V gene sequence: CDR1 MNHEY, CDR2 SMNVEV (reference sequence). CDR3 nucleotide sequence: TGTGCCAGCAGCCCCTCCTCACAGGGACCCGGGCAGCCCCAGCATTTT. It is translated as CASSPSSQGPGQPQHF.

About this clone itself: A much larger clonotype is one base distant, so this may be a read error. Within the sample, other DNA sequences also encode this same CDR3. The chain carries TRBV30 and TRBJ2-7; 8 nucleotides match TRBD2. Germline V CDR1 and CDR2: GTSNPN, SVGIG (reference sequence). CDR3 length equals 13 residues. CDR3 residues: CACSGGGPYEQYF. CDR3 bases: TGTGCCTGCTCCGGGGGGGGTCCCTACGAGCAATACTTC.

This sequence joins TRBV2 and TRBJ2-1, with D perhaps given as TRBD1 or TRBD2 (5 bases each). The CDR3 runs to 15 residues. The germline V gene encodes CDR1 SNHLY and CDR2 FYNNEI. Between the trimmed V and J ends, which lost 6 bases and 2 bases, there was a span of 14 bases. The CDR3 DNA reads as TGTGCCAGCAGGACTGGGGGAGCGGCCTACAATGAGCAGTTCTTC. Translating it yields CASRTGGAAYNEQFF.

This chain connects TRBV6-1 to TRBJ1-2; D unclear. Germline V CDR1 and CDR2: MNHNS, SASEGT. There are 13 residues in the CDR3. V lost 6 bases, J lost 4 bases, and 12 bases lay in between. CDR3 sequence (DNA): TGTGCCAGCAGCTTCAGGTCCTCCTATGGCTACACCTTC. Protein product: CASSFRSSYGYTF.

The rearrangement uses TRBV7-9 and TRBJ1-1; TRBD1 aligns across 7 bases. The CDR3 totals 13 residues. V lost 6 bases to trimming and J lost 4 bases; unmatched junction nucleotides: 5. CDR1 is SEHNR, CDR2 FQNEAQ, per germline (reference sequence). The CDR3 is CASRKQGSTEAFF. The DNA of the CDR3 is TGTGCCAGCAGAAAACAGGGGAGCACTGAAGCTTTCTTT.

The chain couples TRBV4-3 to TRBJ2-3, with 12 bases that match TRBD2. After removal of 4 bases from V and 2 bases from J, the junction contained 7 bases not matched to a gene. The CDR3 runs 17 residues. Germline CDR1 and CDR2: LGHNA and YSLEER. The CDR3 DNA follows: TGCGCCAGCAGCCTAAGACTAGCGGGAGAGGTCACAGATACGCAGTATTTT. Translated, it gives CASSLRLAGEVTDTQYF.

The genes are TRBV5-5 and TRBJ2-7, with 7 positions matching TRBD2. This CDR3 is 14 amino acids long. V dropped 1 base and J dropped 4; count of bases not matched to a gene: 5. CDR1 and CDR2 from the germline V gene are SGHKS and YYEKEE (reference sequence). The CDR3 region has the DNA TGTGCCAGCAGCTTGCACGGGAGGCATTACGAGCAGTACTTC. Translating gives CASSLHGRHYEQYF.

The chain has TRBV28 and TRBJ2-7, with 10 bases matching TRBD2. The ends lost 5 bases at V and 5 bases at J; junction bases unmatched: 12. The length of the CDR3 is 16 residues. CDR1 is MDHEN, CDR2 SYDVKM, per germline. The CDR3 DNA reads as TGTGCCAGCAGTACGACCTTTAGCGGGAGGAGGGACGAGCAGTACTTC. Translating it yields CASSTTFSGRRDEQYF.

The chain recombines TRBV7-9 with TRBJ2-3; 7 nucleotides agree with TRBD1. Germline V gives CDR1 SEHNR, CDR2 FQNEAQ (reference sequence). The CDR3 totals 18 residues. V was clipped by 5 bases and J by 0 bases; unmatched bases: 14. The CDR3 is CASSPPWHTGASTDTQYF. CDR3 nucleotide sequence: TGTGCCAGCAGCCCCCCATGGCACACAGGGGCTAGCACAGATACGCAGTATTTT.

The genes are TRBV5-8 and TRBJ1-2; D call uncertain. CDR1 is SGHTS and CDR2 is YDEGEE in the germline V gene. The CDR3 is made up of 14 amino acids. Trimming shortened V by 4 bases and J by 8 bases, and 18 bases separated the two germline ends. The CDR3 loop reads CASSLTDRVYGYTF. The CDR3 DNA follows: TGTGCCAGCAGCCTTACGGACCGGGTGTACGGCTACACCTTC.